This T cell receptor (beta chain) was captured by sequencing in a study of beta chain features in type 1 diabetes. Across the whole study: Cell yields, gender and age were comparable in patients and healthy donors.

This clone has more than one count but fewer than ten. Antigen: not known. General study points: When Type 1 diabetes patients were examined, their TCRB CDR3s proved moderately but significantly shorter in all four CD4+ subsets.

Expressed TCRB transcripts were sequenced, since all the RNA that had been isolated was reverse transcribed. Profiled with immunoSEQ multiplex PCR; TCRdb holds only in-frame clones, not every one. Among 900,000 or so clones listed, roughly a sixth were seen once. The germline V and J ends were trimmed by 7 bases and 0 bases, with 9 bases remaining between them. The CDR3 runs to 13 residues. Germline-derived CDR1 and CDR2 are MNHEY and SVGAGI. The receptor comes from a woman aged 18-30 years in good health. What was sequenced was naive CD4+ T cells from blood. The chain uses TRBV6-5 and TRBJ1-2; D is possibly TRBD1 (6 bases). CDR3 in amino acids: CASTGTPNYGYTF. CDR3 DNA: TGTGCCAGCACCGGGACACCTAACTATGGCTACACCTTC.